What follows are 18 T cell receptor beta chains derived from one specimen sequenced in a study of radiation and T cells in renal cell carcinoma. Generated by immunoSEQ multiplex PCR, the TCRdb table keeps only in-frame clones and is missing some. The profile shows around 78,000 clones, 80% to 90% of them singletons. Time point noted: blood 4 weeks post-SBRT, at nephrectomy. Treatment described: 15 Gy SBRT to primary tumor, nephrectomy 4 weeks later. The source was blood, collected from a patient whose treatment included radiotherapy and nephrectomy. The receptors were gathered from a woman between 65 and 79 years old with renal cell carcinoma.

The chain is built from TRBV11-3 and TRBJ2-1; perhaps TRBD1 as D (6 bases). Germline V gene lookup returns CDR1 SGHNT and CDR2 YENEEA. The CDR3 contains 17 residues. The V end lost 5 bases, the J end lost 0 bases, and 17 bases lay between the germline ends. The CDR3 coding sequence is TGTGCCAGCAGCGCCTTACAGGGCTCGAGCTCCTACAATGAGCAGTTCTTC. Translated, it gives CASSALQGSSSYNEQFF.

The chain joins TRBV2 to TRBJ2-7; the D is unclear. The V and J ends lost 3 bases and 0 bases respectively, with 12 bases between them. Germline CDR1 is SNHLY and CDR2 is FYNNEI. The CDR3 length is 15 residues. In DNA form, the CDR3 reads TGTGCCAGCAGTGAGGGTAAGGGATTCTCCTACGAGCAGTACTTC. Amino acids: CASSEGKGFSYEQYF.

In DNA, the CDR3 is TGTGCCAGCAGCTTAGGACAGAACACCGGGGAGCTGTTTTTT. Its protein product is CASSLGQNTGELFF. V is TRBV11-2 and J is TRBJ2-2; D ambiguous. V gave up 1 base and J gave up 1 base, with 4 bases separating them. The CDR3 spans 14 residues. Germline loops: CDR1 SGHAT, CDR2 FQNNGV. Full variable domain (missing parts from reference TRBV11-2 and TRBJ2-2): EAGVAQSPRYKIIEKRQSVAFWCNPISGHATLYWYQQILGQGPKLLIQFQNNGVVDDSQLPKDRFSAERLKGVDSTLKIQPAKLEDSAVYLCASSLGQNTGELFFGEGSRLTVL.

This clone was found a few times. The V call is TRBV30, the J call TRBJ1-6; D perhaps matches TRBD1 (5 bases). Trimming took off 0 bases at V and 9 bases at J, with 9 bases between the two ends. Germline V gene lookup returns CDR1 GTSNPN and CDR2 SVGIG (reference sequence). This CDR3 has 13 residues. CDR3 in amino acids: CAWSVDSSSPLHF. The CDR3 region has the DNA TGTGCCTGGAGTGTAGACAGCAGTTCACCCCTCCACTTT.

The rearrangement uses TRBV28 and TRBJ2-7; TRBD1 aligns across 10 bases. The CDR3 runs to 13 residues. With 6 bases clipped from V and 4 bases from J, the junction kept 3 bases outside the gene matches. The germline gives CDR1 MDHEN, CDR2 SYDVKM. CDR3 bases: TGTGCCAGCAGCCCGGGACAGGGGTACGAGCAGTACTTC. Translating it yields CASSPGQGYEQYF.

This clone was observed once. The genes are TRBV7-8 and TRBJ1-2; 7 nucleotides line up with TRBD1. Germline values: CDR1 SGHVS, CDR2 FQNEAQ. CDR3 length equals 14 residues. The J segment lost 4 bases and the V segment lost 1 base, leaving 3 bases of the junction unmatched. The chain's CDR3 is CASSLGAGGYGYTF. The CDR3 DNA is TGTGCCAGCAGCTTAGGAGCAGGGGGCTATGGCTACACCTTC.

The chain employs TRBV19 and TRBJ1-1; tentative D call: TRBD1 (5 bases). Trimming took 3 bases from V and 2 from J, leaving 13 bases between them. Germline assignment: CDR1 LNHDA and CDR2 SQIVND (reference sequence). The CDR3 runs 15 residues. The CDR3 DNA reads TGTGCCAGTAGTATCCGGGGACCGACCAACACTGAAGCTTTCTTT. The encoded protein is CASSIRGPTNTEAFF.

V and J are TRBV6-1 and TRBJ2-5; tentative D call: TRBD2 (6 bases). The CDR3 is made up of 14 amino acids. Germline CDR1 MNHNS, CDR2 SASEGT. The ends were cut back, 3 bases at V and 5 bases at J, with 13 bases in the middle. CDR3 coding DNA: TGTGCCAGCAGTGACAGGGCGGGGAGGGAGACCCAGTACTTC. It is translated as CASSDRAGRETQYF.

The chain has TRBV5-4 and TRBJ2-5, with 8 bases matching TRBD2. The CDR3 runs to 14 residues. V was pared by 3 bases and J by 2 bases, with 3 bases of the junction left unmatched. The germline CDR1 and CDR2 sequences are SGHNT and YYREEE (reference sequence). The CDR3 DNA sequence: TGTGCCAGCAGCTCCGGGGGGGGGCAAGAGACCCAGTACTTC. This encodes CASSSGGGQETQYF.

This clone was counted between two and nine times. The chain links TRBV6-5 to TRBJ1-4; D remains ambiguous. V gave up 4 bases and J gave up 5 bases, with 8 bases separating them. Germline V gives CDR1 MNHEY, CDR2 SVGAGI. This CDR3 contains 13 residues. The CDR3 DNA follows: TGTGCCAGCAGTTCACGCCTGAATGAAAAACTGTTTTTT. Protein: CASSSRLNEKLFF.

The V gene is TRBV19, the J gene TRBJ1-5; D remains ambiguous. Germline CDR1 LNHDA, CDR2 SQIVND (reference sequence). This CDR3 has 14 amino acids. V was cut by 3 bases and J by 4 bases, with 10 bases left in between. The CDR3 DNA follows: TGTGCCAGTAGTATGACACCGACGAATCAGCCCCAGCATTTT. It yields the protein CASSMTPTNQPQHF.

V and J are TRBV18 and TRBJ2-7; the match to TRBD2 covers 10 bases. The V gene's germline CDR1 is KGHSH and CDR2 LQKENI. Trimming cost V 6 bases and J 3 bases; bases outside gene matches: 8. This CDR3 contains 15 residues. CDR3 residues: CASSSLAGVIYEQYF. CDR3 coding DNA: TGTGCCAGCTCGTCCCTAGCGGGGGTGATCTACGAGCAGTACTTC.

The CDR3 coding sequence is TGTGCCAGCGGGCGGGACAGCTCCTACAATGAGCAGTTCTTC. Its protein product is CASGRDSSYNEQFF. The chain links TRBV7-3 to TRBJ2-1, with a possible D match to TRBD1 (7 bases). Germline assignment: CDR1 SGHTA and CDR2 FQGTGA. The V end was cut by 8 bases, the J end by 0 bases, with 11 bases between. This CDR3 has 14 amino acids.

V is TRBV5-6 and J is TRBJ1-2; D is unresolved. Germline V lookup: CDR1 SGHDT, CDR2 YYEEEE. V was trimmed by 2 bases and J by 2 bases, leaving 13 bases between them. This CDR3 has 15 amino acids. The CDR3 nucleotides are TGTGCCAGCAGCTTTGTAACTAGGGAGAACTATGGCTACACCTTC. Its translation is CASSFVTRENYGYTF.

V usage is TRBV18 and J usage is TRBJ2-7; 11 bases are a match to TRBD2. The CDR3 length is 15 residues. With 2 bases clipped from V and 3 bases from J, the junction kept 3 bases outside the gene matches. The germline CDR1 and CDR2 sequences are KGHSH and LQKENI. For the CDR3, the DNA is TGTGCCAGCTCACCAGCGCTAGCGGGGGGCTACGAGCAGTACTTC. This sequence encodes CASSPALAGGYEQYF.

The rearrangement uses TRBV5-1 and TRBJ2-5; 7 bases map to TRBD1. V shed 4 bases, J shed 3 bases, and the junction held 6 bases outside the gene matches. The germline gives CDR1 SGHRS, CDR2 YFSETQ. This CDR3 comprises 14 residues. The DNA of the CDR3 is TGCGCCAGCAGCCCCGGGACAGCAAAAGAGACCCAGTACTTC. This translates into CASSPGTAKETQYF.

The gene calls are TRBV30 and TRBJ2-1; possibly TRBD2 for D (6 bases). This CDR3 region has 15 residues. Germline CDR1 is GTSNPN and CDR2 is SVGIG (reference sequence). V lost 4 bases, J lost 7 bases, and 20 bases lay in between. CDR3 nucleotides: TGTGCCTGGACTAAGGGATCCGCGCGGGGAAATGAGCAGTTCTTC. It yields the protein CAWTKGSARGNEQFF.

The chain has TRBV28 and TRBJ2-7, with a weak D call TRBD2 (5 bases). CDR3 size: 15 residues. Trimming cost V 3 bases and J 0 bases, with 12 bases left between them. Germline V gene sequence: CDR1 MDHEN, CDR2 SYDVKM. The CDR3 region has the DNA TGTGCCAGCAGTTTCGAAGGCGGGCCCTCCTACGAGCAGTACTTC. This sequence encodes CASSFEGGPSYEQYF. The whole variable domain, filled in from reference TRBV28 and TRBJ2-7, reads DVKVTQSSRYLVKRTGEKVFLECVQDMDHENMFWYRQDPGLGLRLIYFSYDVKMKEKGDIPEGYSVSREKKERFSLILESASTNQTSMYLCASSFEGGPSYEQYFGPGTRLTVT.